These 10 T cell receptor beta chains originate from one sample sequenced in a study of STAT3 mutations in large granular lymphocyte leukemia. Points from the study as a whole: Every T-LGLL patient had at least one immunodominant TCRbeta clonotype.

No antigen is known for these receptors. Sequenced by immunoSEQ multiplex PCR; TCRdb stores in-frame clones only, minus some. The profile shows approximately 42,000 clones, about 81% of them singletons. Sequenced material: PBMCs. The receptors here all came from a human donor with T large granular lymphocyte leukemia. Some clones in this sample may be carry-over from other donors' samples.

The table lists this clone with a few counts. The chain recombines TRBV6-5 with TRBJ2-1, with 7 bases matching TRBD2. The CDR3 spans 14 residues. Germline V gives CDR1 MNHEY, CDR2 SVGAGI. The V segment lost 6 bases and the J segment 4 bases; nucleotides outside the gene matches: 6. The CDR3 DNA is TGTGCCAGCAGCGACGGGACTATTTACAATGAGCAGTTCTTC. Its protein is CASSDGTIYNEQFF.

The table lists this clone with a count of one. CDR3 DNA sequence: TGTGCCAGCAGCCCTCCGGACAGATTTAACTATGGCTACACCTTC. Translating it yields CASSPPDRFNYGYTF. This sequence joins TRBV5-4 and TRBJ1-2; D is possibly TRBD1 (6 bases). The V and J ends lost 4 bases and 1 base respectively, with 14 bases between them. The CDR3 extends over 15 amino acids. CDR1 and CDR2 from the germline V gene are SGHNT and YYREEE (reference sequence). Looking up the rest from reference TRBV5-4 and TRBJ1-2 gives the full variable domain: ETGVTQSPTHLIKTRGQQVTLRCSSQSGHNTVSWYQQALGQGPQFIFQYYREEENGRGNFPPRFSGLQFPNYSSELNVNALELDDSALYLCASSPPDRFNYGYTFGSGTRLTVV.

This rearrangement joins TRBV6-6 to TRBJ1-2, with a tentative D call TRBD1 (5 bases). The CDR3 is 14 residues long. Per the germline V gene, CDR1 is MNHNY and CDR2 is SVGAGI (reference sequence). The ends were cut back, 6 bases at V and 2 bases at J, with 13 bases in the middle. The CDR3 sequence: CASRLGGTNYGYTF. The CDR3 DNA is TGTGCCAGCAGACTCGGGGGAACCAACTATGGCTACACCTTC.

V is TRBV6-1 and J is TRBJ2-2, with TRBD1 matching over 7 bases. Germline-derived CDR1 and CDR2 are MNHNS and SASEGT. This CDR3 is 14 amino acids long. Trimming took 8 bases from V and 3 from J; bases not matched to a gene: 6. The CDR3 here is CASSQTGDTGELFF. The CDR3 DNA reads as TGTGCCAGCTCTCAAACAGGGGACACCGGGGAGCTGTTTTTT.

V usage is TRBV5-1 and J usage is TRBJ1-4, with 8 nucleotides matching TRBD1. The length of the CDR3 is 17 residues. Trimming took 3 bases from V and 5 from J; bases not matched to a gene: 12. CDR1 is SGHRS and CDR2 is YFSETQ in the germline V gene. Written as DNA, the CDR3 is TGCGCCAGCAGCTCGGGGGACAGGCGACAACTGAATGAAAAACTGTTTTTT. It is translated as CASSSGDRRQLNEKLFF.

V gene TRBV6-5 combines with J gene TRBJ2-7; a possible D gene is TRBD1 (5 bases). The CDR3 covers 13 residues. Germline V CDR1 and CDR2: MNHEY, SVGAGI. Trimming removed 5 bases from V and 4 bases from J, with 12 bases in between. CDR3 loop: CASSAPTDYEQYF. CDR3 DNA sequence: TGTGCCAGCAGTGCCCCGACAGATTACGAGCAGTACTTC.

This clone was observed a single time. The rearrangement joins TRBV4-3 to TRBJ2-6; unclear D gene. The V gene's germline CDR1 is LGHNA and CDR2 YSLEER. The CDR3 loop spans 18 amino acids. Trimming removed 2 bases at V and 0 bases at J, with 14 bases between. CDR3 DNA sequence: TGCGCCAGCAGCCAACAGGAGACCCTTTACTCTGGGGCCAACGTCCTGACTTTC. Translating gives CASSQQETLYSGANVLTF.

The V gene is TRBV2, the J gene TRBJ2-5, with 10 bases lining up with TRBD2. Germline assignment: CDR1 SNHLY and CDR2 FYNNEI. The CDR3 runs to 18 residues. The V segment lost 5 bases and the J segment 1 base; nucleotides outside the gene matches: 13. The CDR3 sequence: CASSWVPSGGDPQETQYF. The DNA for the CDR3 is TGTGCCAGCAGTTGGGTGCCTAGCGGGGGAGATCCCCAAGAGACCCAGTACTTC.

The chain employs TRBV5-1 and TRBJ2-1; D uncertain. V was cut by 0 bases and J by 0 bases, with 7 bases left in between. CDR1 is SGHRS, CDR2 YFSETQ, per germline. The CDR3 is 15 residues long. The CDR3 DNA sequence: TGCGCCAGCAGCTTGGGAGCAGGCTCCTACAATGAGCAGTTCTTC. As protein: CASSLGAGSYNEQFF.

This chain uses TRBV4-1 with TRBJ2-6; D is undetermined. The length of the CDR3 is 19 residues. Germline V gene data show CDR1 as MGHRA and CDR2 as YSYEKL. V was cut by 4 bases and J by 0 bases, with 19 bases left in between. The CDR3 DNA sequence: TGCGCCAGCAGCCTTCCCGGGCCGACCCATCACTCTGGGGCCAACGTCCTGACTTTC. This sequence encodes CASSLPGPTHHSGANVLTF.